The 10 T cell receptor beta chains in this list originate from one sample, sequenced in a study of blood T cells in healthy people across ages. A second PCR, run for roughly 7 to 12 cycles, used a sample-barcoded 5' primer plus a J-beta primer mix. MiXCR was run by TCRdb on the 5' RACE reads, yielding one entry per CDR3 protein. The sample has around 870,000 distinct CDR3 sequences, roughly 26% seen once. The sequenced sample consisted of blood. The source is an elderly woman in good health.

A remark on this clonotype: A much larger clone is a single base away; this may be a read error. The gene calls are TRBV12-3 or TRBV12-4 and TRBJ2-3; D unresolved. Between the trimmed V and J ends, which lost 3 bases and 10 bases, there was a span of 11 bases. This CDR3 contains 12 residues. The CDR3 region has the DNA TGTGCCAGCAGTTTGACTTGGGATGCGCAGTATTTT. Residues: CASSLTWDAQYF.

Comment on this clonotype: This may be a read error, as it is one base from a much larger clone. The chain links TRBV20-1 to TRBJ2-5, with D possibly being TRBD1 (5 bases). The CDR3 has 12 amino acids. The germline gives CDR1 DFQATT, CDR2 SNEGSKA (reference sequence). For the CDR3, the DNA is TGCAGTGCTTTGGGGCGCGAAGAGACCCTGTACTTC. The encoded protein is CSALGREETLYF.

This clonotype was picked up one time. The genes are TRBV4-1 and TRBJ2-1; a weak D match, TRBD2 (6 bases). Germline loops: CDR1 MGHRA, CDR2 YSYEKL. Trimming left V 1 base short and J 4 bases short, with 17 bases between. There are 17 residues in the CDR3. CDR3 sequence: CASSQGDSGTVYNEQFF. CDR3 DNA: TGCGCCAGCAGCCAAGGGGACTCCGGGACTGTATACAATGAGCAGTTCTTC.

In its sample, this clonotype was seen a few times. A much larger clone sits a single nucleotide away, making a read error possible. The chain combines TRBV27 with TRBJ2-7; the match to TRBD2 covers 7 bases. Per the germline V gene, CDR1 is MNHEY and CDR2 is SMNVEV (reference sequence). CDR3 length: 15 residues. CDR3 sequence (DNA): TGTGCCAGCAGTGGGCGGGGGACGAGCTCCCACGAGCAGTACTTC. It specifies CASSGRGTSSHEQYF.

Ten or more counts support this clonotype. This rearrangement joins TRBV3-1 to TRBJ1-2; D might be TRBD1 (5 bases). The CDR3 has 14 residues. The V and J ends lost 8 bases and 0 bases respectively, with 13 bases between them. CDR1 and CDR2 from the germline V gene are LGHDT and YNNKEL (reference sequence). The CDR3 bases are TGTGCCAGCGCCACGACAGCCGCTAACTATGGCTACACCTTC. Its translation is CASATTAANYGYTF.

This clonotype was seen many times. V usage is TRBV5-1 and J usage is TRBJ1-2, with a possible D match to TRBD1 (5 bases). CDR1 is SGHRS and CDR2 is YFSETQ in the germline V gene. This CDR3 comprises 14 residues. The V and J ends lost 4 bases and 7 bases respectively, with 17 bases between them. The CDR3: CASSGSGTVSGYTF. CDR3 nucleotide sequence: TGCGCCAGCAGCGGATCCGGGACCGTCAGTGGCTACACCTTC.

This sequence joins TRBV7-9 and TRBJ2-1; 12 nucleotides agree with TRBD2. The assigned J gene may be wrong: the sequence end matches TRBJ2-7 better. The length of the CDR3 is 16 residues. Germline assignment: CDR1 SEHNR and CDR2 FQNEAQ (reference sequence). CDR3 protein: CASSLRASGGANEQYF. DNA for the CDR3: TGTGCCAGCAGCTTAAGGGCTAGCGGGGGGGCAAATGAGCAGTACTTC.

This clonotype was seen repeatedly, ten times or more. This chain connects TRBV6-5 to TRBJ2-1; 11 positions match TRBD2. Germline V gives CDR1 MNHEY, CDR2 SVGAGI. This CDR3 spans 15 amino acids. V shed 7 bases, J shed 5 bases, and the junction held 7 bases outside the gene matches. In DNA form, the CDR3 reads TGTGCCAGCACCTTTTTAGCGGGGGGGGACAATGAGCAGTTCTTC. This translates into CASTFLAGGDNEQFF.

This clonotype was detected ten times or more. This chain uses TRBV15 with TRBJ2-1; 7 bases align to TRBD1. CDR3 length equals 17 residues. CDR1 and CDR2 from the germline V gene are LNHNV and YYDKDF (reference sequence). Losses at the gene ends were 2 bases for V and 4 bases for J; bases not matched to a gene: 11. CDR3 nucleotides: TGTGCCACCAGCAGATCGGGGCCTTCGACAGGGTACAATGAGCAGTTCTTC. It codes for CATSRSGPSTGYNEQFF.

This clonotype appeared many times. V usage is TRBV6-1 and J usage is TRBJ2-5, with no clear D. Germline CDR1 is MNHNS and CDR2 is SASEGT. This CDR3 spans 13 amino acids. Trimming shortened V by 3 bases and J by 7 bases, and 12 bases separated the two germline ends. The CDR3 here is CASSDGLIGTQYF. In nucleotides, the CDR3 is TGTGCCAGCAGTGATGGGCTAATTGGGACCCAGTACTTC.